Shown below are 10 T cell receptor beta chains from a single sample sequenced in a study of blood T cell repertoires in COVID-19. Produced via immunoSEQ multiplex PCR; TCRdb's table is partial and in-frame only. The sample holds fewer than 250,000 clones; 85% to 90% are singletons and the top ten take roughly 0.95%. Sequenced sample: PBMCs or T cells enriched from blood (not recorded which). The source of these receptors is a man aged 50 to 59 who had been exposed to COVID-19.

The J gene is TRBJ2-2, the V gene TRBV7-2; D may be TRBD1 (5 bases). V lost 5 bases, J lost 5 bases, and 15 bases lay in between. In germline, CDR1 is SGHTA, CDR2 FQGNSA. This CDR3 has 15 amino acids. The CDR3 loop reads CASSPQRRGTGELFF. The CDR3 nucleotides are TGTGCCAGCAGCCCCCAACGTAGGGGAACCGGGGAGCTGTTTTTT.

The chain uses TRBV14 and TRBJ2-7, with 9 bases aligning to TRBD1. CDR3 length equals 15 residues. Unmatched junction bases numbered 6, after V lost 4 bases and J lost 2 bases. Germline V gene sequence: CDR1 SGHDN, CDR2 FVKESK. In DNA, the CDR3 is TGTGCCAGCAGCCTGGCGGGACAGGGAACCTACGAGCAGTACGTC. Translating it yields CASSLAGQGTYEQYV.

V is TRBV24-1 and J is TRBJ1-5, with D hard to call. Deletions cut 3 bases from V and 4 bases from J, with 9 bases between. This CDR3 has 14 residues. Germline assignment: CDR1 KGHDR and CDR2 SFDVKD. CDR3 sequence: CATSDTDWNQPQHF. CDR3 bases: TGTGCCACCAGTGATACGGACTGGAATCAGCCCCAGCATTTT.

This clone was seen a single time. The gene calls are TRBV20-1 and TRBJ1-2; D remains ambiguous. Germline-derived CDR1 and CDR2 are DFQATT and SNEGSKA (reference sequence). The germline V and J ends were trimmed by 6 bases and 13 bases, with 15 bases remaining between them. The CDR3 spans 10 residues. The CDR3 spells CSAFFGSFTF. The CDR3 nucleotides are TGCAGTGCCTTCTTTGGCTCCTTCACCTTC.

This chain links TRBV28 with TRBJ1-2; 9 bases align to TRBD1. The J segment lost 3 bases and the V segment lost 5 bases, leaving 7 bases of the junction unmatched. The CDR3 is 15 amino acids. Germline CDR1 MDHEN, CDR2 SYDVKM. The CDR3 is CASSPRTGADYGYTF. The CDR3 DNA is TGTGCCAGCAGTCCGAGGACAGGGGCGGACTATGGCTACACCTTC.

The rearrangement uses TRBV27 and TRBJ2-3; tentatively, D is TRBD1 (6 bases). The CDR3 totals 16 residues. V was trimmed by 8 bases and J by 0 bases, leaving 18 bases between them. Germline CDR1 reads MNHEY; CDR2 reads SMNVEV (reference sequence). The CDR3 is CASSRRGHTSTDTQYF. As DNA, the CDR3 is TGTGCCAGCTCTCGCAGGGGTCATACTAGCACAGATACGCAGTATTTT.

This chain links TRBV5-1 with TRBJ2-5, with TRBD2 matching over 9 bases. CDR3 length equals 15 residues. From germline, CDR1 is SGHRS and CDR2 YFSETQ. Trimming removed 4 bases from V and 0 bases from J; junction bases left unmatched: 4. In DNA, the CDR3 is TGCGCCAGCAGCCGCGGGGGGGCGGACCAAGAGACCCAGTACTTC. Translating it yields CASSRGGADQETQYF.

The V and J genes are TRBV9 and TRBJ1-6, with 7 bases lining up with TRBD1. CDR3 size: 16 residues. Trimming at V came to 4 bases and at J to 7 bases, leaving 11 bases not matched to a gene. Germline V lookup: CDR1 SGDLS, CDR2 YYNGEE. CDR3 DNA: TGTGCCAGCAGCCCTCGTACAGACAGGGACAATTCACCCCTCCACTTT. Translated, it gives CASSPRTDRDNSPLHF.

This chain uses TRBV28 with TRBJ1-2; D perhaps matches TRBD1 (6 bases). Trimming left V 5 bases short and J 2 bases short, with 12 bases between. CDR3 length equals 14 residues. The germline V gene has CDR1 MDHEN and CDR2 SYDVKM. The CDR3 bases are TGTGCCAGCAGTCCAGGGACATTGAACTATGGCTACACCTTC. Translated, it gives CASSPGTLNYGYTF.

V and J are TRBV4-1 and TRBJ1-4; 8 bases align to TRBD1. CDR1 is MGHRA, CDR2 YSYEKL, per germline. The CDR3 loop spans 14 amino acids. The trim removed 3 bases at V and 8 bases at J, leaving 5 bases unmatched. The CDR3 DNA reads as TGCGCCAGCAGCCACGGACAGGGAGGGGAAAAACTGTTTTTT. Its translation is CASSHGQGGEKLFF.